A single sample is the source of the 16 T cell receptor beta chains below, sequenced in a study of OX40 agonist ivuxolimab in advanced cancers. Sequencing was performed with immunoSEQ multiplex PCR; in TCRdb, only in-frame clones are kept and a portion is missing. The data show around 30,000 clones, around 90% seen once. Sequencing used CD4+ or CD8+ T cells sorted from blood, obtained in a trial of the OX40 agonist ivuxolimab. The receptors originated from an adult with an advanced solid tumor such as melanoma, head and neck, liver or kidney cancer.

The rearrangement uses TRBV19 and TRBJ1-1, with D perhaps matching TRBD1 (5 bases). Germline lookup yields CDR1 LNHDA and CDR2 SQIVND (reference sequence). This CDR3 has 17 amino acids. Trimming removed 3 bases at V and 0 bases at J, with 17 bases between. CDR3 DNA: TGTGCCAGTAGTATTTTATCGGCAGGGTGGATGAACACTGAAGCTTTCTTT. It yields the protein CASSILSAGWMNTEAFF.

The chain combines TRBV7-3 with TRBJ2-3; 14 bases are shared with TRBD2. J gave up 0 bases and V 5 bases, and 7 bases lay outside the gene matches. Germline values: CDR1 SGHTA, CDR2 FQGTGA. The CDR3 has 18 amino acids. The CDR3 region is CASSTGLAGGSSTDTQYF. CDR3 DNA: TGTGCCAGCAGCACTGGACTAGCGGGAGGTTCAAGCACAGATACGCAGTATTTT.

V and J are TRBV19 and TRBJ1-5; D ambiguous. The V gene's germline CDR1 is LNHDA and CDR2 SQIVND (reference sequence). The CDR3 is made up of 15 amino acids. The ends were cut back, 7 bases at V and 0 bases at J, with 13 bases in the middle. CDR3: CASISVGSSNQPQHF. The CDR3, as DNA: TGTGCCAGTATTTCTGTGGGTAGTAGCAATCAGCCCCAGCATTTT.

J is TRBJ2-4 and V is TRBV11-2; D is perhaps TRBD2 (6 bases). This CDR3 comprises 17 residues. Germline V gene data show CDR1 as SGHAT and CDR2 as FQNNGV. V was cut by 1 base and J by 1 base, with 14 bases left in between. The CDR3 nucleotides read TGTGCCAGCAGCTTAGGGGCCCTCCGGGGGGCCAAAAACATTCAGTACTTC. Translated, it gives CASSLGALRGAKNIQYF. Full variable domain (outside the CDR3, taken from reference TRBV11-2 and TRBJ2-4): EAGVAQSPRYKIIEKRQSVAFWCNPISGHATLYWYQQILGQGPKLLIQFQNNGVVDDSQLPKDRFSAERLKGVDSTLKIQPAKLEDSAVYLCASSLGALRGAKNIQYFGAGTRLSVL.

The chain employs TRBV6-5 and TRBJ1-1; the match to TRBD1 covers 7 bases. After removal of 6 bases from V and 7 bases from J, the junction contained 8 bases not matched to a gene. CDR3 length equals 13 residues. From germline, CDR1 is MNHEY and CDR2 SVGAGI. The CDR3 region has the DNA TGTGCCAGCAGGAAAAGGGGGCCGGGTGAAGCTTTCTTT. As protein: CASRKRGPGEAFF.

Here the CDR3 DNA reads TGCAGCGTCTCACACGGGGGATCGAGGGAGACCCAGTACTTC. It specifies CSVSHGGSRETQYF. This chain links TRBV29-1 with TRBJ2-5; D is perhaps TRBD2 (6 bases). There are 14 residues in the CDR3. Per germline, CDR1 SQVTM and CDR2 ANQGSEA. V was cut by 6 bases and J by 5 bases, with 19 bases left in between.

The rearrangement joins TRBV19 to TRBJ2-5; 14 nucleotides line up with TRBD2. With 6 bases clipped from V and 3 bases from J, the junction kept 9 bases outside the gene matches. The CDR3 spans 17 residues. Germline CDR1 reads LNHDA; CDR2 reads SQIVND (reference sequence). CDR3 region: CASSPGTSGSVEETQYF. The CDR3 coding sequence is TGTGCCAGTAGCCCCGGGACTAGCGGGAGTGTGGAAGAGACCCAGTACTTC.

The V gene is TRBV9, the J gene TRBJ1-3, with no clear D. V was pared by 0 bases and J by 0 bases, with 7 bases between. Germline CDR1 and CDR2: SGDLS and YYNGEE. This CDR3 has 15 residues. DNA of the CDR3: TGTGCCAGCAGCGTAGAGGACTACTCTGGAAACACCATATATTTT. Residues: CASSVEDYSGNTIYF.

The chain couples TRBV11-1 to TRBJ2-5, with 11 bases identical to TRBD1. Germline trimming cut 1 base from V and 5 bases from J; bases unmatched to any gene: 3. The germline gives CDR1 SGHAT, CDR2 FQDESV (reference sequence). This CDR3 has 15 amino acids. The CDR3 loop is CASSLGRTGGETQYF. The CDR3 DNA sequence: TGTGCCAGCAGCTTAGGCCGGACAGGGGGCGAGACCCAGTACTTC. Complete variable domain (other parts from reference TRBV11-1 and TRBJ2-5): EAEVAQSPRYKITEKSQAVAFWCDPISGHATLYWYRQILGQGPELLVQFQDESVVDDSQLPKDRFSAERLKGVDSTLKIQPAELGDSAMYLCASSLGRTGGETQYFGPGTRLLVL.

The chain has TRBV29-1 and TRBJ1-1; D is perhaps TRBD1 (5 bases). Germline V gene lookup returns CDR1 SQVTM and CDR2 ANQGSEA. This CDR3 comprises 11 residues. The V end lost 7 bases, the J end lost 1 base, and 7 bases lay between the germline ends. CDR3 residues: CSGTTNTEAFF. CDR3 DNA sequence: TGCAGCGGGACAACGAACACTGAAGCTTTCTTT.

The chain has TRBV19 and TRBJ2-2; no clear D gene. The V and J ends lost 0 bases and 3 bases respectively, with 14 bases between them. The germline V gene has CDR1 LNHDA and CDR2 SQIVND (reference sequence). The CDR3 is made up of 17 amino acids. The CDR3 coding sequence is TGTGCCAGTAGTATAGAAACGCTCAGCGTAGACACCGGGGAGCTGTTTTTT. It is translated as CASSIETLSVDTGELFF.

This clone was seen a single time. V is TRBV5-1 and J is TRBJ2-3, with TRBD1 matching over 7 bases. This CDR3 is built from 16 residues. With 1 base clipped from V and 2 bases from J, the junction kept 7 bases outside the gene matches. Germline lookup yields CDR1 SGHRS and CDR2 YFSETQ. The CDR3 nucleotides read TGCGCCAGCAGCTTGCAGGGGGACAGATCCACAGATACGCAGTATTTT. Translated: CASSLQGDRSTDTQYF.

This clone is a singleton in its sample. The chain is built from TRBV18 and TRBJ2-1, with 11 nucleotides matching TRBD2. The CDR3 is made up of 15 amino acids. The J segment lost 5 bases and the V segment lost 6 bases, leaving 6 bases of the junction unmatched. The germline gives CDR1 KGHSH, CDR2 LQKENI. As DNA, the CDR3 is TGTGCCAGCTCTAACCAACTAGCGGGGGACAATGAGCAGTTCTTC. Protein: CASSNQLAGDNEQFF.

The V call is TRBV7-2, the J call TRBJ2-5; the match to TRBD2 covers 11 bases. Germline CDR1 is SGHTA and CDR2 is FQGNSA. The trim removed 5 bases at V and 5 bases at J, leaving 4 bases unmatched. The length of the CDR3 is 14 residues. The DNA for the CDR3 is TGTGCCAGCAGCCTTAGCGGGGGGGCGGAGACCCAGTACTTC. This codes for CASSLSGGAETQYF. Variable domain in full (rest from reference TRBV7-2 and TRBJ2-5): GAGVSQSPSNKVTEKGKDVELRCDPISGHTALYWYRQSLGQGLEFLIYFQGNSAPDKSGLPSDRFSAERTGGSVSTLTIQRTQQEDSAVYLCASSLSGGAETQYFGPGTRLLVL.

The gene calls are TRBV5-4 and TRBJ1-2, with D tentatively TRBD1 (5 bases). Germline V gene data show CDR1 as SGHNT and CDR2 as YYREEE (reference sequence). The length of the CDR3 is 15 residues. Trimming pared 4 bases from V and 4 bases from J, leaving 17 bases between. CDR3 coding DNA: TGTGCCAGCAGCCCGGGCCAGGGTAGCGTCTATGGCTACACCTTC. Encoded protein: CASSPGQGSVYGYTF.

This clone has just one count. CDR3 in DNA: TGCGCCAGCAGCCAAGGGGGCGGAGGGGAAAAACTGTTTTTT. It yields the protein CASSQGGGGEKLFF. The V and J genes are TRBV4-3 and TRBJ1-4, with D possibly TRBD1 on 5 matching bases. Germline CDR1 is LGHNA and CDR2 is YSLEER. The CDR3 is 14 amino acids. Trimming removed 1 base from V and 8 bases from J, with 11 bases in between.